This is a list of T cell receptor beta chains from one sample in a study of CD8 T cells in Susac syndrome. TCRdb analysed the immunoSEQ multiplex PCR reads with MiXCR anew, one entry per CDR3 protein. This table holds some 150,000 distinct CDR3 sequences, over 90% found once. The sample consisted of CD4+ T cells from PBMCs. The receptor source for this set is a human donor with Susac syndrome. The CDR3 runs from the conserved cysteine through the conserved F or W. Fields, in order: V gene, J gene, D gene, CDR3 protein. D genes are given only for firm matches.

TRBV7-8,TRBJ2-1,TRBD2,CASSLDASGLAGIYNEQFF
TRBV14,TRBJ2-5,.,CASSRRIGETQYF
TRBV20-1,TRBJ2-1,.,CSASVSSYNEQFF
TRBV4-1,TRBJ1-5,.,CASSQGRVGTQPQHF
TRBV7-2,TRBJ1-2,.,CASSPRGQGYTF
TRBV4-1,TRBJ2-7,.,CASSQGIFGYEQYF
TRBV7-2,TRBJ2-3,TRBD2,CASSFRLAGAQDTQYF
TRBV4-1,TRBJ1-5,.,CASSQGGRSNQPQHF
TRBV24-1,TRBJ2-2,.,CASQGWSTGELFF
TRBV30,TRBJ1-2,.,CAWRRPGYTNYGYTF
TRBV7-9,TRBJ2-7,.,CASTVGTAGRSYEQYF
TRBV19,TRBJ1-1,TRBD1,CASSADRVRTEAFF
TRBV20-1,TRBJ1-2,TRBD1,CSAPRGRGREGGYTF
TRBV12-3/TRBV12-4,TRBJ2-5,.,CASSLEETQYF
TRBV20-1,TRBJ2-2,TRBD1,CSAKGQGHNTGELFF
TRBV2,TRBJ2-1,.,CASRPHNEQFF
TRBV30,TRBJ1-2,TRBD1,CAWSGTGGHNYGYTF
TRBV12-3/TRBV12-4,TRBJ2-5,TRBD2,CASSSGLAGGRDQYF
TRBV30,TRBJ2-1,.,CAWSVGISNGQFF